Listed here are 5 T cell receptor beta chains from one sample, sequenced in a study of early T cells in non-severe SARS-CoV-2 infection. TCRdb analysed the 5' RACE reads with MiXCR anew, one entry per CDR3 protein. This table holds about 21,000 distinct CDR3 sequences, approximately 5.8% found once. Specimen: whole blood, collected at baseline. These receptors were obtained from an adult who was a healthcare worker with PCR-confirmed SARS-CoV-2 infection or an uninfected control (not recorded which).

Many counts were recorded for this clonotype. The chain carries TRBV18 and TRBJ1-1, with TRBD1 as a possible D gene (6 bases). The germline V and J ends were trimmed by 5 bases and 2 bases, with 9 bases remaining between them. This CDR3 is 13 amino acids long. Germline CDR1 is KGHSH and CDR2 is LQKENI. The CDR3 here is CASSTGLNTEAFF. The CDR3 nucleotides are TGTGCCAGCTCAACAGGGCTTAACACTGAAGCTTTCTTT. Full variable domain (rest looked up from reference TRBV18 and TRBJ1-1): NAGVMQNPRHLVRRRGQEARLRCSPMKGHSHVYWYRQLPEEGLKFMVYLQKENIIDESGMPKERFSAEFPKEGPSILRIQQVVRGDSAAYFCASSTGLNTEAFFGQGTRLTVV.

This clonotype was picked up many times. The CDR3 sequence: CASSRTPMKYEQYF. For the CDR3, the DNA is TGTGCCAGCAGTCGTACACCTATGAAGTACGAGCAGTACTTC. The chain combines TRBV5-6 with TRBJ2-7; D remains unclear. CDR1 and CDR2 (germline): SGHDT, YYEEEE. V lost 5 bases and J lost 4, with 16 bases in between. CDR3 length: 14 amino acids.

V is TRBV7-6 and J is TRBJ1-1, with D hard to call. The CDR3 consists of 14 residues. The V and J ends lost 1 base and 6 bases respectively, with 12 bases between them. Germline V gene lookup returns CDR1 SGHVS and CDR2 FNYEAQ. The CDR3 spells CASSLDVGVAEAFF. In DNA form, the CDR3 reads TGTGCCAGCAGCTTAGACGTTGGAGTAGCTGAAGCTTTCTTT.

This clonotype appeared many times. The V and J genes are TRBV7-2 and TRBJ2-7; 9 bases map to TRBD1. CDR1 and CDR2 from the germline V gene are SGHTA and FQGNSA. V lost 5 bases, J lost 5 bases, and 10 bases stayed unmatched. The CDR3 is made up of 15 amino acids. CDR3 in amino acids: CASSLTRDRAHEQYF. The CDR3 DNA reads as TGTGCCAGCAGCCTTACCCGGGACAGGGCCCACGAGCAGTACTTC.

In this sample, this clonotype turned up many times. The V call is TRBV4-3, the J call TRBJ2-5; D perhaps matches TRBD1 (6 bases). V lost 4 bases and J 1 base, leaving 13 bases between the germline ends. The CDR3 is 15 amino acids. The germline gives CDR1 LGHNA, CDR2 YSLEER. The CDR3 bases are TGCGCCAGCAGCCCACTACAGGGAACCCAAGAGACCCAGTACTTC. It specifies CASSPLQGTQETQYF.